Each of the 26 T cell receptor beta chains below was sequenced from the same sample in a study of cytomegalovirus exposure and HLA in healthy donors. In the PCR, 60 Vbeta and 13 Jbeta primers were used. Method: immunoSEQ multiplex PCR; TCRdb's copy keeps in-frame clones and lacks some. The sample holds more than 95,000 clones, over 65% seen once. Source material: PBMCs. The receptors were sampled from a man aged 40-49 years in good health and CMV-seropositive.

This chain connects TRBV6-1 to TRBJ1-6; D is uncertain. Between the trimmed V and J ends, which lost 2 bases and 10 bases, there was a span of 15 bases. Germline V lookup: CDR1 MNHNS, CDR2 SASEGT. The CDR3 totals 15 residues. The CDR3 protein is CASSEREPGSSPLHF. CDR3 sequence (DNA): TGTGCCAGCAGTGAACGGGAGCCAGGCTCCTCACCCCTCCACTTT.

The CDR3 bases are TGTGCCAGCAGACCGACAGGGCAAGAGACCCAGTACTTC. Encoded protein: CASRPTGQETQYF. The chain employs TRBV6-1 and TRBJ2-5; 7 bases fit TRBD1. Germline lookup yields CDR1 MNHNS and CDR2 SASEGT. The CDR3 is 13 residues long. V lost 6 bases, J lost 2 bases, and 3 bases stayed unmatched.

This clone appeared once. Sequence at one end of the junction differs from germline and may be a read error. This chain joins TRBV7-3 and TRBJ2-3; 11 positions agree with TRBD2. CDR1 SGHTA and CDR2 FQGTGA come from the germline V gene. The CDR3 totals 15 residues. The CDR3 sequence is CASSLTSGVTDTQYF. The CDR3 DNA sequence: TGTGCCAGTAGCTTGACTAGCGGGGTCACAGATACGCAGTATTTT.

This chain joins TRBV2 and TRBJ2-7, with D maybe TRBD1 (5 bases). Germline V lookup: CDR1 SNHLY, CDR2 FYNNEI. This CDR3 spans 12 amino acids. V lost 6 bases, J lost 2 bases, and 8 bases lay in between. CDR3 sequence: CASSRQTYEQYF. The CDR3 DNA is TGTGCCAGCAGCCGACAGACCTACGAGCAGTACTTC.

The chain has TRBV27 and TRBJ2-7, with TRBD2 matching over 8 bases. The V and J ends lost 4 bases and 4 bases, in that order; junction bases with no gene match: 3. Germline V gene lookup returns CDR1 MNHEY and CDR2 SMNVEV (reference sequence). This CDR3 has 13 amino acids. The CDR3 bases are TGTGCCAGCAGTTGGGAGCGGGGGTACGAGCAGTACTTC. Its translation is CASSWERGYEQYF.

The chain combines TRBV4-2 with TRBJ2-1, with 14 bases identical to TRBD2. Germline V gene sequence: CDR1 LGHNA, CDR2 YNFKEQ. This CDR3 contains 18 residues. J was trimmed by 2 bases and V by 0 bases; bases with no gene match: 3. The CDR3 loop is CASSQDLTSGRAYNEQFF. CDR3 sequence (DNA): TGTGCCAGCAGCCAAGATCTGACTAGCGGGAGGGCCTACAATGAGCAGTTCTTC.

This chain links TRBV7-2 with TRBJ2-5; 11 nucleotides agree with TRBD2. Per germline, CDR1 SGHTA and CDR2 FQGNSA. The CDR3 extends over 19 amino acids. Trimming at V came to 3 bases and at J to 5 bases, leaving 17 bases not matched to a gene. CDR3 sequence: CASSLGPGLAGGPRETQYF. The DNA for the CDR3 is TGTGCCAGCAGCTTGGGTCCAGGGTTAGCGGGGGGGCCCCGTGAGACCCAGTACTTC.

This clone was seen many times. This chain joins TRBV5-4 and TRBJ2-5; D is perhaps TRBD2 (5 bases). CDR1 and CDR2 (germline): SGHNT, YYREEE (reference sequence). The CDR3 runs 15 residues. Trimming cost V 4 bases and J 2 bases, with 15 bases left between them. CDR3 in DNA: TGTGCCAGCAGCAGGTCTAGCCTCGCTCAAGAGACCCAGTACTTC. As protein: CASSRSSLAQETQYF.

V is TRBV19 and J is TRBJ1-2; 12 bases fit TRBD1. The germline V gene encodes CDR1 LNHDA and CDR2 SQIVND (reference sequence). The CDR3 has 17 residues. The V segment lost 4 bases and the J segment 5 bases; nucleotides outside the gene matches: 11. This chain's CDR3 is CASSRASGQGAKYGYTF. Here the CDR3 DNA reads TGTGCCAGTAGTAGAGCCTCGGGACAGGGGGCAAAATATGGCTACACCTTC. The variable domain in full, completed from reference TRBV19 and TRBJ1-2, reads DGGITQSPKYLFRKEGQNVTLSCEQNLNHDAMYWYRQDPGQGLRLIYYSQIVNDFQKGDIAEGYSVSREKKESFPLTVTSAQKNPTAFYLCASSRASGQGAKYGYTFGSGTRLTVV.

V and J are TRBV10-3 and TRBJ1-1; no reliable D call. Between the trimmed V and J ends, which lost 4 bases and 4 bases, there was a span of 16 bases. This CDR3 contains 15 residues. Germline V gives CDR1 ENHRY, CDR2 SYGVKD. The CDR3: CAISAPGLAGTEAFF. The CDR3 bases are TGTGCCATCAGTGCTCCGGGCCTAGCGGGCACTGAAGCTTTCTTT.

This chain links TRBV9 with TRBJ2-5; 13 positions match TRBD2. CDR3 length: 15 residues. V was clipped by 4 bases and J by 9 bases; unmatched bases: 9. Looked up from germline, CDR1 is SGDLS and CDR2 is YYNGEE. The CDR3 DNA reads as TGTGCCAGCAGCCCGGGACTAGCGGGGAGGGAGCCCCAGTACTTC. Residues: CASSPGLAGREPQYF. Using reference TRBV9 and TRBJ2-5 for the parts outside the CDR3, the full variable domain is DSGVTQTPKHLITATGQRVTLRCSPRSGDLSVYWYQQSLDQGLQFLIQYYNGEERAKGNILERFSAQQFPDLHSELNLSSLELGDSALYFCASSPGLAGREPQYFGPGTRLLVL.

V gene TRBV6-1 combines with J gene TRBJ2-3, with D maybe TRBD1 (6 bases). Trimming shortened V by 3 bases and J by 4 bases, and 17 bases separated the two germline ends. The germline V gene has CDR1 MNHNS and CDR2 SASEGT. CDR3 length: 16 amino acids. Written as DNA, the CDR3 is TGTGCCAGCAGTGATTACGCCATGCAGGGGTCAGATACGCAGTATTTT. Translation: CASSDYAMQGSDTQYF.

The chain joins TRBV28 to TRBJ1-2, with 7 nucleotides matching TRBD1. The CDR3 is made up of 14 amino acids. In germline, CDR1 is MDHEN, CDR2 SYDVKM. V lost 6 bases, J lost 4 bases, and 8 bases stayed unmatched. Written as DNA, the CDR3 is TGTGCCAGCAGCTCGGACAGGCTTACCTATGGCTACACCTTC. Amino acids: CASSSDRLTYGYTF.

This clone was seen only a few times. The chain couples TRBV15 to TRBJ1-2; 11 nucleotides line up with TRBD1. Germline loops: CDR1 LNHNV, CDR2 YYDKDF (reference sequence). V lost 3 bases and J lost 7; bases outside the gene matches: 7. This CDR3 has 15 residues. The CDR3 sequence is CATSSGTGGLRGYTF. The CDR3 DNA sequence: TGTGCCACCAGCAGTGGGACAGGGGGTTTACGTGGCTACACCTTC.

This chain uses TRBV30 with TRBJ2-3; TRBD2 aligns across 7 bases. V lost 3 bases and J lost 5; bases outside the gene matches: 11. Germline CDR1 GTSNPN, CDR2 SVGIG (reference sequence). This CDR3 spans 15 amino acids. The CDR3 protein is CAWSPGEGLGDTQYF. CDR3 nucleotides: TGTGCCTGGAGCCCGGGGGAGGGTTTGGGAGATACGCAGTATTTT.

The chain couples TRBV4-1 to TRBJ2-1; a possible D gene is TRBD1 (6 bases). V lost 3 bases, J lost 2 bases, and 14 bases lay in between. The CDR3 contains 16 residues. Germline V CDR1 and CDR2: MGHRA, YSYEKL. CDR3 protein: CASSQATGQTYNEQFF. The CDR3 DNA reads as TGCGCCAGCAGCCAGGCAACCGGACAGACCTACAATGAGCAGTTCTTC.

The chain recombines TRBV11-2 with TRBJ2-7; D is uncertain. Trimming took 1 base from V and 4 from J, leaving 11 bases between them. Looked up from germline, CDR1 is SGHAT and CDR2 is FQNNGV. The CDR3 loop spans 14 amino acids. The DNA for the CDR3 is TGTGCCAGCAGCTTAGGGGTGGAGATATACGAGCAGTACTTC. As protein: CASSLGVEIYEQYF.

The chain combines TRBV5-4 with TRBJ2-3; no clear D gene. The CDR3 spans 13 residues. V lost 1 base and J 0 bases, leaving 3 bases between the germline ends. In germline, CDR1 is SGHNT, CDR2 YYREEE (reference sequence). This CDR3 is CASSLTSTDTQYF. In DNA, the CDR3 is TGTGCCAGCAGCTTGACTAGCACAGATACGCAGTATTTT.

The chain recombines TRBV5-4 with TRBJ1-5; D possibly corresponds to TRBD1 (5 bases). Between the trimmed V and J ends, which lost 3 bases and 9 bases, there was a span of 19 bases. The CDR3 totals 15 residues. The V gene's germline CDR1 is SGHNT and CDR2 YYREEE (reference sequence). For the CDR3, the DNA is TGTGCCAGCAGCTGGGACGGAGCGGAGGGATCGCCCCAGCATTTT. Translation: CASSWDGAEGSPQHF.

The chain is built from TRBV30 and TRBJ1-1, with 7 bases identical to TRBD1. V lost 5 bases to trimming and J lost 4 bases; unmatched junction nucleotides: 4. The germline CDR1 and CDR2 sequences are GTSNPN and SVGIG (reference sequence). The CDR3 sequence is 12 residues long. In DNA, the CDR3 is TGTGCCTGGGACAGGGCAGGCACTGAAGCTTTCTTT. Translating it yields CAWDRAGTEAFF.

The chain couples TRBV6-1 to TRBJ2-4; D ambiguous. Germline V gene lookup returns CDR1 MNHNS and CDR2 SASEGT. Trimming shortened V by 7 bases and J by 0 bases, and 13 bases separated the two germline ends. The CDR3 contains 15 residues. The CDR3 spells CASNLSPLAKNIQYF. CDR3 bases: TGTGCCAGCAATCTGTCCCCCCTAGCCAAAAACATTCAGTACTTC.

In this sample, this clone turned up once. The chain recombines TRBV28 with TRBJ2-7, with 8 bases identical to TRBD2. The junction had 2 bases not matched to a gene; V was cut back by 4 bases and J by 3 bases. The V gene's germline CDR1 is MDHEN and CDR2 SYDVKM. The CDR3 consists of 13 residues. The CDR3, as DNA: TGTGCCAGCAGTTCGGGAGGGTACTACGAGCAGTACTTC. It is translated as CASSSGGYYEQYF.

CDR3 nucleotide sequence: TGTGCCAGCAGCTTAGTTGGGGGGAAAGATGGCTACACCTTC. Translating gives CASSLVGGKDGYTF. V gene TRBV7-8 combines with J gene TRBJ1-2, with D tentatively TRBD1 (5 bases). Germline V lookup: CDR1 SGHVS, CDR2 FQNEAQ. The CDR3 consists of 14 residues. The ends were cut back, 1 base at V and 6 bases at J, with 12 bases in the middle.

The V and J genes are TRBV27 and TRBJ1-6, with 9 bases fitting TRBD1. Germline V gene data show CDR1 as MNHEY and CDR2 as SMNVEV (reference sequence). This CDR3 has 17 amino acids. J was trimmed by 9 bases and V by 1 base; bases with no gene match: 10. The chain's CDR3 is CASSLYSRGTGISPLHF. Here the CDR3 DNA reads TGTGCCAGCAGTTTATATAGTAGAGGGACAGGGATTTCACCCCTCCACTTT.

DNA for the CDR3: TGTGCCACCAGCTGGGACAGGGGGAGGGAGACCCAGTACTTC. Translation gives CATSWDRGRETQYF. The chain employs TRBV15 and TRBJ2-5; 11 bases fit TRBD1. The CDR3 is made up of 14 amino acids. With V trimmed by 5 bases and J by 5 bases, 4 bases remained unmatched. CDR1 is LNHNV, CDR2 YYDKDF, per germline (reference sequence).

The CDR3 reads CASSLSTGVEAFF. The CDR3 DNA reads as TGTGCCAGCAGTTTATCGACAGGGGTAGAAGCTTTCTTT. The rearrangement links TRBV27 to TRBJ1-1; 8 positions match TRBD1. The CDR3 has 13 amino acids. Trimming at V came to 0 bases and at J to 8 bases, leaving 2 bases not matched to a gene. Germline V gene data show CDR1 as MNHEY and CDR2 as SMNVEV (reference sequence).